Below are 6 T cell receptor beta chains sequenced from a single sample in a study of OX40 agonist ivuxolimab in advanced cancers. Profiled with immunoSEQ multiplex PCR; TCRdb holds only in-frame clones, not every one. The table lists roughly 80,000 clones, 90% of them singletons, with 1.5% to 2% in the top ten. Here the sequenced sample was CD4+ or CD8+ T cells sorted from blood, taken in a trial of the OX40 agonist ivuxolimab. The source of these receptors is an adult with an advanced solid tumor such as melanoma, head and neck, liver or kidney cancer.

The V call is TRBV25-1, the J call TRBJ2-1; TRBD2 agrees at 14 bases. Germline loops: CDR1 MGHDK, CDR2 SYGVNS. V was pared by 5 bases and J by 10 bases, with 7 bases of the junction left unmatched. The CDR3 length is 15 residues. CDR3: CASSLRTSGGPEQFF. DNA for the CDR3: TGTGCCAGCAGTTTGCGGACTAGCGGGGGGCCCGAGCAGTTCTTC.

The chain carries TRBV5-6 and TRBJ2-5; 7 positions match TRBD1. Germline V gives CDR1 SGHDT, CDR2 YYEEEE. The CDR3 runs to 14 residues. Losses at the gene ends were 1 base for V and 4 bases for J; bases not matched to a gene: 4. CDR3 protein: CASSLTGVRETQYF. CDR3 coding DNA: TGTGCCAGCAGCTTGACAGGGGTGCGAGAGACCCAGTACTTC.

J is TRBJ1-3 and V is TRBV11-3, with D uncertain. Germline CDR1 and CDR2: SGHNT and YENEEA. The V end lost 5 bases, the J end lost 1 base, and 9 bases lay between the germline ends. There are 14 residues in the CDR3. CDR3 sequence (DNA): TGTGCCAGCAGCAGGGTTTTTTCTGGAAACACCATATATTTT. Encoded protein: CASSRVFSGNTIYF.

The chain combines TRBV29-1 with TRBJ1-5; possibly TRBD1 for D (5 bases). The CDR3 totals 13 residues. Germline CDR1 and CDR2: SQVTM and ANQGSEA. Trimming took off 7 bases at V and 0 bases at J, with 10 bases between the two ends. CDR3 bases: TGCAGCGCCGGCGGGGGTAGCAATCAGCCCCAGCATTTT. Translation gives CSAGGGSNQPQHF.

This chain connects TRBV18 to TRBJ2-7; the D gene is possibly TRBD2 (5 bases). The CDR3 loop spans 14 amino acids. V gave up 6 bases and J gave up 4 bases, with 16 bases separating them. Germline V gene sequence: CDR1 KGHSH, CDR2 LQKENI. CDR3 DNA sequence: TGTGCCAGCTCCCTTTCGACGGGGATTTACGAGCAGTACTTC. Protein: CASSLSTGIYEQYF. The full variable domain, with the rest looked up from reference TRBV18 and TRBJ2-7, is NAGVMQNPRHLVRRRGQEARLRCSPMKGHSHVYWYRQLPEEGLKFMVYLQKENIIDESGMPKERFSAEFPKEGPSILRIQQVVRGDSAAYFCASSLSTGIYEQYFGPGTRLTVT.

This rearrangement joins TRBV28 to TRBJ1-1; D gene ambiguous. V was cut by 6 bases and J by 1 base, with 21 bases left in between. Germline V gene sequence: CDR1 MDHEN, CDR2 SYDVKM. There are 17 residues in the CDR3. CDR3 sequence (DNA): TGTGCCAGCAGCTCCCCCACCCCCCCGGTGGGGAACACTGAAGCTTTCTTT. Residues: CASSSPTPPVGNTEAFF.